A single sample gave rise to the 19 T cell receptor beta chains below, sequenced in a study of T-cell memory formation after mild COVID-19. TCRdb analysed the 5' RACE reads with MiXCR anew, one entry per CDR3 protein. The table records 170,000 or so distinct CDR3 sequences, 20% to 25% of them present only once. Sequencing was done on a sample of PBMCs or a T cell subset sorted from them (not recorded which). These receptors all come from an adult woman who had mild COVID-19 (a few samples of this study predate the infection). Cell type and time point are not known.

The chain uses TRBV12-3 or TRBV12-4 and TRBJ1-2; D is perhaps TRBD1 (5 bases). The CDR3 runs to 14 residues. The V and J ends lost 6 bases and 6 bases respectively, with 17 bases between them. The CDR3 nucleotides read TGTGCCAGCAGACCACCGGGGGGAAAGGATGGCTACACCTTC. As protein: CASRPPGGKDGYTF.

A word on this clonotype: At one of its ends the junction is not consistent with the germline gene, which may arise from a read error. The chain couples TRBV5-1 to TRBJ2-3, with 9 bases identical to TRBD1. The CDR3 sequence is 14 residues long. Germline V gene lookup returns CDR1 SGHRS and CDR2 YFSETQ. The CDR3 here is CDSSPGTGRNTQYF. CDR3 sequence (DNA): TGCGACAGCAGCCCCGGGACAGGGAGAAATACGCAGTATTTT.

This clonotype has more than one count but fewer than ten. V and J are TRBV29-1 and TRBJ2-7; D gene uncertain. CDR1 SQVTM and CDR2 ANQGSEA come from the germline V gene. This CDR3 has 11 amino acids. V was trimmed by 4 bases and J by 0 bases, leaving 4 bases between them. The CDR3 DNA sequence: TGCAGCGTTGGGGGCTCCTACGAGCAGTACTTC. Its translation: CSVGGSYEQYF.

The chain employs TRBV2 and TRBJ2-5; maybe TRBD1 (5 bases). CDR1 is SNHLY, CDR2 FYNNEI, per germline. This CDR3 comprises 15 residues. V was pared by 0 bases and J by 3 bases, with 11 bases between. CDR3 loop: CASSEALDNKETQYF. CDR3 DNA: TGTGCCAGCAGTGAAGCGCTGGACAACAAAGAGACCCAGTACTTC.

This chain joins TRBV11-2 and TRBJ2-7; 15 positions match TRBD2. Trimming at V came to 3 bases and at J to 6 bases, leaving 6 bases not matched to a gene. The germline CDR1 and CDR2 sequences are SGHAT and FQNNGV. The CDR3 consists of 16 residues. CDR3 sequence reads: CASSLWTSGRAGEQYF. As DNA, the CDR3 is TGTGCCAGCAGCTTGTGGACTAGCGGGAGGGCTGGCGAGCAGTACTTC.

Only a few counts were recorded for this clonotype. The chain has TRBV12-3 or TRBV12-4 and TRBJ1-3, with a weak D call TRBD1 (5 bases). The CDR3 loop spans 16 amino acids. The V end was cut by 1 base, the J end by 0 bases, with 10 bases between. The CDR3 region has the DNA TGTGCCAGCAGTTTAGGGGGGGATCGCTCTGGAAACACCATATATTTT. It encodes CASSLGGDRSGNTIYF.

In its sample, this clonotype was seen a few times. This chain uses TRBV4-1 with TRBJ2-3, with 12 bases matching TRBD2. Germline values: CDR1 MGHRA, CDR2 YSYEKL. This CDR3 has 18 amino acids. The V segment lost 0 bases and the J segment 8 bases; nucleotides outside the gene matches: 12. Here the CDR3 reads CASSQDSGLAGTWGTQYF. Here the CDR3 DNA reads TGCGCCAGCAGCCAAGATTCCGGACTAGCGGGGACCTGGGGTACGCAGTATTTT.

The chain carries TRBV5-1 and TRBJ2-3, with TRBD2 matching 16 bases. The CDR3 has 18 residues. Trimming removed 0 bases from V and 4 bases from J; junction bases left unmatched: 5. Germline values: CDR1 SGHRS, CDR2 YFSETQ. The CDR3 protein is CASSLVGTSGGAADTQYF. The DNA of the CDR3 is TGCGCCAGCAGCTTGGTTGGGACTAGCGGGGGGGCTGCAGATACGCAGTATTTT.

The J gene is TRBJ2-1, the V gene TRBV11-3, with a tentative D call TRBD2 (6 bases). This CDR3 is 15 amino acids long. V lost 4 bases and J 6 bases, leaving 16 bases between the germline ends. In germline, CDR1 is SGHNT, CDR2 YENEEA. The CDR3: CASSSRDSTLNEQFF. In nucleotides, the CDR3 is TGTGCCAGCAGCTCCCGGGACTCTACGCTCAATGAGCAGTTCTTC.

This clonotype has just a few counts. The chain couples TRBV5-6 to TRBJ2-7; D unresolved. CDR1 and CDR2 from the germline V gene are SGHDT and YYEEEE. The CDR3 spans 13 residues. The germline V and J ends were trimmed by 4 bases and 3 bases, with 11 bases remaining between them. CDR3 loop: CASSPDVVYEQYF. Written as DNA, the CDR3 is TGTGCCAGCAGCCCGGACGTGGTCTACGAGCAGTACTTC.

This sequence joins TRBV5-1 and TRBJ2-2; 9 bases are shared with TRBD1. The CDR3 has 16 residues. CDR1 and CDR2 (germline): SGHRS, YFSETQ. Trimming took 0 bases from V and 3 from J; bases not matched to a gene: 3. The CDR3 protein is CASSLEGTGYTGELFF. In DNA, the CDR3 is TGCGCCAGCAGCTTGGAAGGGACAGGGTACACCGGGGAGCTGTTTTTT.

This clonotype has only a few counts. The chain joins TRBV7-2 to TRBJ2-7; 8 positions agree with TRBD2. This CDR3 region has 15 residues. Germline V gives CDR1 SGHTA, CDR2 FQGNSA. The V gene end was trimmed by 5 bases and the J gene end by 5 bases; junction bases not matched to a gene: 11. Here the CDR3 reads CASSQRTSPLDEQYF. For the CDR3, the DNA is TGTGCCAGCAGCCAACGGACTAGCCCGTTGGACGAGCAGTACTTC.

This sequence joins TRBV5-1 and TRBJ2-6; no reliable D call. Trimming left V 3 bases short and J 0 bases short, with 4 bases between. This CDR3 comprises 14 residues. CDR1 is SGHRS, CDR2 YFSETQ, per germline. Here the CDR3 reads CASSSYSGANVLTF. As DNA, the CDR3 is TGCGCCAGCAGCTCGTACTCTGGGGCCAACGTCCTGACTTTC.

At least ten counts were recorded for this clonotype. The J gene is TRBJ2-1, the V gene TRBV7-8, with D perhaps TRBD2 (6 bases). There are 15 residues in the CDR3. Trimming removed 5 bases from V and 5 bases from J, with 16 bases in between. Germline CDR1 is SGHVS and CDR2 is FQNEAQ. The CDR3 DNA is TGTGCCAGCAGCGCGGGACTGCTAAATCACAATGAGCAGTTCTTC. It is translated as CASSAGLLNHNEQFF.

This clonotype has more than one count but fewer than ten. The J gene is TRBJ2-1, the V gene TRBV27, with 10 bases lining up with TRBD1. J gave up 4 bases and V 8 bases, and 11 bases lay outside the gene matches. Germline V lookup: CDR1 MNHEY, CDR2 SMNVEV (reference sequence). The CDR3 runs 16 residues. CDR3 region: CASVDRGRNGYNEQFF. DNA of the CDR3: TGTGCCAGCGTAGACAGGGGGCGCAATGGTTACAATGAGCAGTTCTTC.

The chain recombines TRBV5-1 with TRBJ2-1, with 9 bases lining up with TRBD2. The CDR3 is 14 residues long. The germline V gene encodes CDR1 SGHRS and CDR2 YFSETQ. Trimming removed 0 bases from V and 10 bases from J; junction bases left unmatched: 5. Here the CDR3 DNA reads TGCGCCAGCAGCTTGGGGGGACTAGCTCAGGAGCAGTTCTTC. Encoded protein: CASSLGGLAQEQFF.

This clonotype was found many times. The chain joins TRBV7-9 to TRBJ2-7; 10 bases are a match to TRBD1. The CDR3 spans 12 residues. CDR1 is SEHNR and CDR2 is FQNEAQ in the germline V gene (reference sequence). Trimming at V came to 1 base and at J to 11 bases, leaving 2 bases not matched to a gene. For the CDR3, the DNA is TGTGCCAGCAGCTTAGAAGGACAGGGGGAGTACTTC. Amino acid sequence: CASSLEGQGEYF. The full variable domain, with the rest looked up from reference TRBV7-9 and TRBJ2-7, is DTGVSQNPRHKITKRGQNVTFRCDPISEHNRLYWYRQTLGQGPEFLTYFQNEAQLEKSRLLSDRFSAERPKGSFSTLEIQRTEQGDSAMYLCASSLEGQGEYFGPGTRLTVT.

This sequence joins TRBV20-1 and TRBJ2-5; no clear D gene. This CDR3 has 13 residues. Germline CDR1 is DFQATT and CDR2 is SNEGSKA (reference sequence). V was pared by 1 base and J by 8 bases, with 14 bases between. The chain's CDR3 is CSARARLTVTQYF. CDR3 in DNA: TGCAGTGCTAGAGCTCGTCTAACTGTTACCCAGTACTTC.

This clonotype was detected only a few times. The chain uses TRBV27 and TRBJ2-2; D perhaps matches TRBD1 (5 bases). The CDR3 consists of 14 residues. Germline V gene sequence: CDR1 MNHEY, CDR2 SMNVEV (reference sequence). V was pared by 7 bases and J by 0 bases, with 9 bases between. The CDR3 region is CASNAGPNTGELFF. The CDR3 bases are TGTGCCAGCAATGCAGGGCCGAACACCGGGGAGCTGTTTTTT.